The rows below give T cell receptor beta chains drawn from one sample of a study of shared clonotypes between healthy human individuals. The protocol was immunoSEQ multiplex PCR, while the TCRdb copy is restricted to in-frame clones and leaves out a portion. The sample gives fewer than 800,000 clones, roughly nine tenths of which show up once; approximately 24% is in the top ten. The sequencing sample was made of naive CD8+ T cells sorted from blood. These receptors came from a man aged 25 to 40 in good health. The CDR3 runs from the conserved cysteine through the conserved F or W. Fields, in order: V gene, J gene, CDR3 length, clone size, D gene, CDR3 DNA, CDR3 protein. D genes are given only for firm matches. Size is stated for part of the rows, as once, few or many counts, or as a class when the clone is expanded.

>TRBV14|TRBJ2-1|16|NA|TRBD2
TGTGCCAGCAGCCAAGTCCTAGCGGGAGGGCAGGATGAGCAGTTCTTC
CASSQVLAGGQDEQFF
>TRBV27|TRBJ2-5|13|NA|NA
TGTGCCAGCACGGGAATGGGAGAAGAGACCCAGTACTTC
CASTGMGEETQYF
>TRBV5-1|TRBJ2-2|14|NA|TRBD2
TGCGCCAGCATGACTAGCCCCGACACCGGGGAGCTGTTTTTT
CASMTSPDTGELFF
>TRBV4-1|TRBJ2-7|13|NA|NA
TGCGCCAGCAGCCAAGAAGACTACTACGAGCAGTACTTC
CASSQEDYYEQYF
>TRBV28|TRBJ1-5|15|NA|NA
TGTGCCAGCAGTTCTGGGGGCATGAGCAATCAGCCCCAGCATTTT
CASSSGGMSNQPQHF
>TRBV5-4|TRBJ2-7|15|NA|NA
TGTGCCAGCAGCTTGGAGGGTATATCTTCCTACGAGCAGTACTTC
CASSLEGISSYEQYF
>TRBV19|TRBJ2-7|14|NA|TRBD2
TGTGCCAGTAGCGGACTAGCGGGAGGGATCGAGCAGTACTTC
CASSGLAGGIEQYF
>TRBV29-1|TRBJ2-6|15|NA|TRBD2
TGCAGCGTCGGTCAGCGGGAGCCAGGGGCCAACGTCCTGACTTTC
CSVGQREPGANVLTF
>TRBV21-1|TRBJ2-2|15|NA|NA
TGTGCCAGCAGGGCCGGGACAGGGACCACCGGGGAGCTGTTTTTT
CASRAGTGTTGELFF
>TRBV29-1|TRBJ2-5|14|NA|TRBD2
TGCAGCGTTGTGGGACTAGGGAGGGGAGAGACCCAGTACTTC
CSVVGLGRGETQYF
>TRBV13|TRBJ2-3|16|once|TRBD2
TGTGCCAGCAGCGGCCGGGGGACTAGCGGCACAGATACGCAGTATTTT
CASSGRGTSGTDTQYF
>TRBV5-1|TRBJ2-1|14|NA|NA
TGCGCCAGCAGCTTGGGGGTTACCTACAATGAGCAGTTCTTC
CASSLGVTYNEQFF
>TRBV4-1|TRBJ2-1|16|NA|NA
TGCGCCAGCAGCCAAGATCTAGCGAGCTCCTACAATGAGCAGTTCTTC
CASSQDLASSYNEQFF
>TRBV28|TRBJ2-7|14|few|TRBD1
TGTGCCAGCAGTTTCGACAGGGTCTCCTACGAGCAGTACTTC
CASSFDRVSYEQYF
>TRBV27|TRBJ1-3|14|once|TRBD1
TGTGCCAGCAGTTCAGGGGGCGCCGGAAACACCATATATTTT
CASSSGGAGNTIYF
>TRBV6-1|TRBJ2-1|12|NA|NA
TGTGCCAGCAGTGAACTTTTAGATGAGCAGTTCTTC
CASSELLDEQFF
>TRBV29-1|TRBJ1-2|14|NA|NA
TGCAGCGCCATCACCGAGACAGCTAACTATGGCTACACCTTC
CSAITETANYGYTF
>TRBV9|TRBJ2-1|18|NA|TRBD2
TGTGCCAGCAGCACCCCGACTAGCGGGGACCTTATTTACAATGAGCAGTTCTTC
CASSTPTSGDLIYNEQFF
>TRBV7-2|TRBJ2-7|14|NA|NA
TGTGCCAGCAGCGCCGAGGTTGGGAACGTCGAGCAGTACTTC
CASSAEVGNVEQYF
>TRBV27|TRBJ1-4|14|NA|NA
TGTGCCAGCAGTGAGCGGACAACTAATGAAAAACTGTTTTTT
CASSERTTNEKLFF
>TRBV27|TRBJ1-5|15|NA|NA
TGTGCCAGCAGTGCGGGAATCTATAGCAATCAGCCCCAGCATTTT
CASSAGIYSNQPQHF
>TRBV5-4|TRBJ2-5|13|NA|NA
TGTGCCAGCAGCCCTCCTAGCGAAGAGACCCAGTACTTC
CASSPPSEETQYF
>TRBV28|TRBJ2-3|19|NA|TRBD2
TGTGCCAGCAGTTCGCCCCTAGCGGGAGGTACCCGGGGTTGGGATACGCAGTATTTT
CASSSPLAGGTRGWDTQYF
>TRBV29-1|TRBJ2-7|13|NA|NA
TGCAGCGTTGTCGGCGACAGCTACTACGAGCAGTACTTC
CSVVGDSYYEQYF
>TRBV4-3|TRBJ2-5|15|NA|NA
TGCGCCAGCAGCCAATCCCGGACAGTCGGAGAGACCCAGTACTTC
CASSQSRTVGETQYF
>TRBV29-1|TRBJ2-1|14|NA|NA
TGCAGCGTTGAAGTGCTAGGGGGGCAAGGTGAGCAGTTCTTC
CSVEVLGGQGEQFF
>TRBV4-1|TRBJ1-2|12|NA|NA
TGCGCCAGCAGCCAAACAGGGACAGGCTACACCTTC
CASSQTGTGYTF
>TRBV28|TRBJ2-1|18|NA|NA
TGTGCCAGCAGCCATTCCTACAGGGCATTTCTCCACCACGATGAGCAGTTCTTC
CASSHSYRAFLHHDEQFF
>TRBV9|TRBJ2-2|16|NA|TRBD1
TGTGCCAGCAGCGTAGTGGGGACAGGGATCTCCGGGGAGCTGTTTTTT
CASSVVGTGISGELFF
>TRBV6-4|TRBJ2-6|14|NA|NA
TGTGCCAGCAGTGACTCAACTGGGGCCAACGTCCTGACTTTC
CASSDSTGANVLTF
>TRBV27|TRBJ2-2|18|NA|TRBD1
TGTGCCAGCAGTTTATCTCTTCTTCGACACAGGGGGACCGGGGAGCTGTTTTTT
CASSLSLLRHRGTGELFF
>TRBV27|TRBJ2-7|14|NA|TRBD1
TGTGCCAGCTCCGAGGGGACAGGCGGCTACGAGCAGTACTTC
CASSEGTGGYEQYF
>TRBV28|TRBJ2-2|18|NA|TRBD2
TGTGCCAGCAGTTCCGGGACTAGCGCCCTATCGAGCACCGGGGAGCTGTTTTTT
CASSSGTSALSSTGELFF
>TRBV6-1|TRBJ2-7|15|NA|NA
TGTGCCAGCAGTGAATTTGTCAGGAGCTCCTACGAGCAGTACTTC
CASSEFVRSSYEQYF
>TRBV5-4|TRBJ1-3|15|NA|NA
TGTGCCAGCAGCTTGGAAATGGCCCCTGGAAACACCATATATTTT
CASSLEMAPGNTIYF
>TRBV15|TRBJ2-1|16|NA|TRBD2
TGTGCCACCAGCAAGAGAGCGGGAGATATCGGCAATGAGCAGTTCTTC
CATSKRAGDIGNEQFF
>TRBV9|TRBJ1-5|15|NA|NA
TGTGCCAGCAGCGTGGAAGGGGTCCCGAATCAGCCCCAGCATTTT
CASSVEGVPNQPQHF
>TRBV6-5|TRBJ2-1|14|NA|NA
TGTGCCAGCGCCCTCAGCGGGTCCTACAATGAGCAGTTCTTC
CASALSGSYNEQFF
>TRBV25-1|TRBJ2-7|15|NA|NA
TGTGCCAGCAGTGGATCATCCGGACGGCTCTACGAGCAGTACTTC
CASSGSSGRLYEQYF
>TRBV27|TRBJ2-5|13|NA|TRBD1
TGTGCCAGCAGTTTAAGGACAGGGGACCCCCAGTACTTC
CASSLRTGDPQYF
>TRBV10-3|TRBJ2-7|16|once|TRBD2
TGTGCCATCAGTGAGAAGACTAGCGGGACTTCGGGGGAGCAGTACTTC
CAISEKTSGTSGEQYF
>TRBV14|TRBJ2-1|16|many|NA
TGTGCCAGCAGCCAAGGAATGGCCACCACCTACAATGAGCAGTTCTTC
CASSQGMATTYNEQFF
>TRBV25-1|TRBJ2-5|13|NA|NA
TGTGCCAGCAGCATCGGGACCGAGGAGACCCAGTACTTC
CASSIGTEETQYF
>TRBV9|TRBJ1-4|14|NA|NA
TGTGCCAGCAGCGAACAGGGTAGAGGTGAAAAACTGTTTTTT
CASSEQGRGEKLFF
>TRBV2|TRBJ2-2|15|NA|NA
TGTGCCATCCAGAGGGCGGCCCCGAACACCGGGGAGCTGTTTTTT
CAIQRAAPNTGELFF
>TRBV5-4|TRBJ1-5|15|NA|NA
TGTGCCAGCAGCTTGGCCCGTCGTGGGAATCAGCCCCAGCATTTT
CASSLARRGNQPQHF
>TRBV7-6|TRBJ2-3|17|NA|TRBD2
TGTGCCAGCAGCTTAGCGGCTAGCGGGGGGAGCACAGATACGCAGTATTTT
CASSLAASGGSTDTQYF
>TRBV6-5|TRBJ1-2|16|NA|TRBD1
TGTGCCAGCAGTTACTCGAGACGGACAGGGGAAACTGGCTACACCTTC
CASSYSRRTGETGYTF
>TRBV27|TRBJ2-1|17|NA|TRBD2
TGTGCCAGCAGTTTACTCGCGGGAGATCGCGCCTACAATGAGCAGTTCTTC
CASSLLAGDRAYNEQFF
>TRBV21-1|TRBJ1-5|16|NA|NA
TGTGCCAGCAGCACCCACGACAGGGATGGCAATCAGCCCCAGCATTTT
CASSTHDRDGNQPQHF
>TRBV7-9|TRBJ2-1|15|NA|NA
TGTGCCAGCGTTGAGATAGGGGACACCTACAATGAGCAGTTCTTC
CASVEIGDTYNEQFF
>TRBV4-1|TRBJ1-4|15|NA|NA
TGCGCCAGCAGCCAAGTGGGAATAGGGTATGAAAAACTGTTTTTT
CASSQVGIGYEKLFF
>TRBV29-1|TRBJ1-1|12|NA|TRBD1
TGCAGTTACAGGGGCATGAACACTGAAGCTTTCTTT
CSYRGMNTEAFF
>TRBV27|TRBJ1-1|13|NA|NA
TGTGCCAGCCGGGGTAGGGAGAACACTGAAGCTTTCTTT
CASRGRENTEAFF
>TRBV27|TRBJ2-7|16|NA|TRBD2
TGTGCCAGCAGTTACCTCCGGACTAGCGAATCCTACGAGCAGTACTTC
CASSYLRTSESYEQYF
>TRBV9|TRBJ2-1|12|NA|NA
TGTGCCAGCAGCCTCACTGGGACTCAGCAGTTCTTC
CASSLTGTQQFF
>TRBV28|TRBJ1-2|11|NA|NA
TGTGCCAGCAGCTCACTTTATGGCTACACCTTC
CASSSLYGYTF